This T cell receptor beta chain was retrieved from a study of OX40 agonist ivuxolimab in advanced cancers. Study details: The patients received ivuxolimab by intravenous route every 2 weeks at 0.01 to 10 mg/kg. The study's findings and limits: In general, CD8+ T cells held more expanded clones than CD4+ did, on average.

Clones were sequenced by immunoSEQ multiplex PCR, and TCRdb holds only the in-frame ones, with some missing. Of tens of thousands of clones listed, around 80% are singletons. On this clone itself: Its antigen is undetermined.

The sample here was CD4+ or CD8+ T cells sorted from blood, taken in a trial of the OX40 agonist ivuxolimab. This receptor was obtained from an adult with an advanced solid tumor such as melanoma, head and neck, liver or kidney cancer.

As DNA, the CDR3 is TGTGCCAGCAGCCTCGCCGGCAGCACAGATACGCAGTATTTT. As protein: CASSLAGSTDTQYF. The chain has TRBV28 and TRBJ2-3; no definite D call. CDR1 MDHEN and CDR2 SYDVKM come from the germline V gene. The length of the CDR3 is 14 residues. Trimming stripped 6 bases from V and 0 bases from J, with 10 bases between.